Listed here are 20 T cell receptor beta chains from one sample, sequenced in a study of blood T cell repertoires in COVID-19. Measured with immunoSEQ multiplex PCR; TCRdb has only the in-frame clones, and not every one. In the table there are hundreds of thousands of clones, approximately 86% of which are singletons. Sequencing was performed on peripheral blood. The receptors come from a woman aged 25 to 39 who had recovered from COVID-19.

This clone was detected only once. In DNA, the CDR3 is TGTGCCAGCAGCCCGTTGGCTAGCGGGGTTTACGAGCAGTACTTC. Translation: CASSPLASGVYEQYF. The chain employs TRBV4-2 and TRBJ2-7; TRBD2 matches at 9 bases. V lost 4 bases, J lost 4 bases, and 8 bases stayed unmatched. In germline, CDR1 is LGHNA, CDR2 YNFKEQ. There are 15 residues in the CDR3.

This rearrangement joins TRBV29-1 to TRBJ1-1; no firm D call. In germline, CDR1 is SQVTM, CDR2 ANQGSEA. This CDR3 contains 12 residues. Trimming shortened V by 5 bases and J by 1 base, and 8 bases separated the two germline ends. CDR3 in amino acids: CSVSRGNTEAFF. The CDR3 DNA reads TGCAGCGTTTCACGCGGGAACACTGAAGCTTTCTTT.

The chain links TRBV18 to TRBJ2-5; D might be TRBD2 (5 bases). Trimming left V 2 bases short and J 5 bases short, with 6 bases between. This CDR3 contains 12 residues. Germline values: CDR1 KGHSH, CDR2 LQKENI. CDR3 sequence (DNA): TGTGCCAGCTCACCAGGGGAGGAGACCCAGTACTTC. It is translated as CASSPGEETQYF.

The chain links TRBV19 to TRBJ2-2, with D uncertain. V was cut by 1 base and J by 7 bases, with 13 bases left in between. The germline gives CDR1 LNHDA, CDR2 SQIVND (reference sequence). This CDR3 has 15 amino acids. Written as DNA, the CDR3 is TGTGCCAGTAGTATAGCATCCTACCCCCGCGGGGAGCTGTTTTTT. It specifies CASSIASYPRGELFF.

The chain carries TRBV7-8 and TRBJ1-4; D uncertain. The CDR3 totals 17 residues. Germline V lookup: CDR1 SGHVS, CDR2 FQNEAQ. V lost 7 bases to trimming and J lost 4 bases, with 22 bases between them. CDR3 residues: CASTSASTGKNNEKLFF. DNA of the CDR3: TGTGCCAGCACCTCCGCGAGTACCGGGAAGAATAATGAAAAACTGTTTTTT.

This chain links TRBV11-2 with TRBJ2-2; TRBD2 matches 9 bases. Trimming cost V 4 bases and J 3 bases; bases outside gene matches: 15. This CDR3 has 19 amino acids. Looked up from germline, CDR1 is SGHAT and CDR2 is FQNNGV. The CDR3, as DNA: TGTGCCAGCAGCTCCACATCCCCCGCGGGGGGGCGATACACCGGGGAGCTGTTTTTT. Its protein is CASSSTSPAGGRYTGELFF.

This sequence joins TRBV6-6 and TRBJ1-5; D might be TRBD1 (5 bases). Germline values: CDR1 MNHNY, CDR2 SVGAGI (reference sequence). CDR3 size: 14 residues. Deletions cut 6 bases from V and 5 bases from J, with 14 bases between. Here the CDR3 reads CASSLGVGDQPQHF. CDR3 coding DNA: TGTGCCAGCAGCCTAGGGGTCGGAGATCAGCCCCAGCATTTT.

This clone was observed a single time. The chain has TRBV7-2 and TRBJ2-5, with TRBD2 identical over 8 bases. This CDR3 is built from 16 residues. The V gene end was trimmed by 2 bases and the J gene end by 0 bases; junction bases not matched to a gene: 5. CDR1 and CDR2 (germline): SGHTA, FQGNSA. CDR3 bases: TGTGCCAGCAGCTTAAACGGGGGGGCCAACCAAGAGACCCAGTACTTC. This encodes CASSLNGGANQETQYF.

This clone has more than one count but fewer than ten. The rearrangement uses TRBV28 and TRBJ2-7, with D perhaps TRBD1 (8 bases). Germline assignment: CDR1 MDHEN and CDR2 SYDVKM. V dropped 7 bases and J dropped 0 bases, with 10 bases sitting between them. This CDR3 region has 13 residues. This CDR3 reads CASNRGGSYEQYF. The CDR3 DNA follows: TGTGCCAGCAACAGGGGGGGCTCCTACGAGCAGTACTTC.

The chain is built from TRBV11-3 and TRBJ1-1; D remains unclear. CDR1 SGHNT and CDR2 YENEEA come from the germline V gene. The CDR3 covers 13 residues. V was clipped by 1 base and J by 3 bases, with 6 bases between them. Here the CDR3 reads CASSLVSHTEAFF. In DNA form, the CDR3 reads TGTGCCAGCAGCTTAGTGAGCCACACTGAAGCTTTCTTT.

The V call is TRBV27, the J call TRBJ2-7; TRBD2 matches 9 bases. V lost 4 bases, J lost 6 bases, and 7 bases stayed unmatched. The CDR3 runs 14 residues. The germline gives CDR1 MNHEY, CDR2 SMNVEV (reference sequence). The CDR3 region has the DNA TGTGCCAGCAGTTCCCTAGCGGGACCCCTCGAGCAGTACTTC. This codes for CASSSLAGPLEQYF.

The J gene is TRBJ1-5, the V gene TRBV30; D call uncertain. The CDR3 is made up of 13 amino acids. The germline V gene encodes CDR1 GTSNPN and CDR2 SVGIG (reference sequence). Trimming took off 3 bases at V and 7 bases at J, with 13 bases between the two ends. CDR3 nucleotide sequence: TGTGCCTGGAGGTCAGATAAGTACCAGCCCCAGCATTTT. Translated: CAWRSDKYQPQHF.

This clone has a single count. The V gene is TRBV10-2, the J gene TRBJ1-2; no definite D call. V lost 6 bases, J lost 5 bases, and 7 bases lay in between. The germline gives CDR1 WSHSY, CDR2 SAAADI. The CDR3 length is 11 residues. CDR3 sequence (DNA): TGCGCCAGCAGGGCAAGTTATGGCTACACCTTC. Protein sequence: CASRASYGYTF.

The chain joins TRBV19 to TRBJ2-2; D uncertain. There are 13 residues in the CDR3. CDR1 and CDR2 (germline): LNHDA, SQIVND (reference sequence). Trimming shortened V by 5 bases and J by 0 bases, and 4 bases separated the two germline ends. The CDR3 here is CASSSTNTGELFF. The CDR3 DNA reads as TGTGCCAGTAGTTCAACGAACACCGGGGAGCTGTTTTTT.

The rearrangement uses TRBV9 and TRBJ2-6; D ambiguous. The CDR3 runs to 15 residues. The germline V and J ends were trimmed by 0 bases and 2 bases, with 6 bases remaining between them. The germline CDR1 and CDR2 sequences are SGDLS and YYNGEE. The chain's CDR3 is CASSVAGAGANVLTF. The CDR3 DNA reads as TGTGCCAGCAGCGTAGCAGGTGCTGGGGCCAACGTCCTGACTTTC.

J is TRBJ2-7 and V is TRBV11-1; 9 bases fit TRBD2. Germline CDR1 SGHAT, CDR2 FQDESV (reference sequence). The length of the CDR3 is 15 residues. J lost 6 bases, V lost 5 bases, and 11 bases had no gene match. CDR3 sequence: CASSPTRWREGEQYF. The CDR3 coding sequence is TGTGCCAGCAGCCCAACGAGGTGGCGGGAGGGCGAGCAGTACTTC. Together with reference TRBV11-1 and TRBJ2-7, the CDR3 gives the full variable domain: EAEVAQSPRYKITEKSQAVAFWCDPISGHATLYWYRQILGQGPELLVQFQDESVVDDSQLPKDRFSAERLKGVDSTLKIQPAELGDSAMYLCASSPTRWREGEQYFGPGTRLTVT.

This rearrangement joins TRBV7-3 to TRBJ2-1; TRBD1 matches 10 bases. CDR1 SGHTA and CDR2 FQGTGA come from the germline V gene. The CDR3 has 14 amino acids. J gave up 8 bases and V 4 bases, and 5 bases lay outside the gene matches. The CDR3 loop reads CASSSGQGFDEQFF. The CDR3 nucleotides read TGTGCCAGCAGCTCGGGACAGGGGTTCGATGAGCAGTTCTTC.

The CDR3 coding sequence is TGTGCCAGCAGCCGCGGCGGGGGCGAGCAGTACTTC. Residues: CASSRGGGEQYF. The rearrangement joins TRBV12-3 or TRBV12-4 to TRBJ2-7; 7 bases agree with TRBD2. Germline trimming cut 6 bases from V and 6 bases from J; bases unmatched to any gene: 5. CDR3 size: 12 residues.

This clone was found a few times. J is TRBJ2-7 and V is TRBV6-1; D possibly corresponds to TRBD1 (6 bases). V lost 3 bases and J 3 bases, leaving 12 bases between the germline ends. The germline CDR1 and CDR2 sequences are MNHNS and SASEGT. The CDR3 contains 14 residues. The CDR3 reads CASSDRDTYYEQYF. DNA of the CDR3: TGTGCCAGCAGTGATCGGGACACCTACTACGAGCAGTACTTC.

This clone showed up just once. The V and J genes are TRBV19 and TRBJ2-6; D remains ambiguous. Germline lookup yields CDR1 LNHDA and CDR2 SQIVND (reference sequence). Trimming stripped 7 bases from V and 7 bases from J, with 11 bases between. This CDR3 has 13 residues. The CDR3 reads CASMELEANVLTF. The CDR3 DNA follows: TGTGCCAGTATGGAGCTAGAAGCCAACGTCCTGACTTTC.